A single sample gave rise to the 11 T cell receptor beta chains below, sequenced in a study of blood T cell repertoires in COVID-19. The table came from immunoSEQ multiplex PCR; TCRdb's copy has only in-frame clones and leaves some out. Of 140,000 to 150,000 clones in the sample, over 70% were seen once. Sequencing was done on a sample of peripheral blood. These receptors were taken from a man in his 70s who had recovered from COVID-19.

This clone has just a few counts. The V call is TRBV18, the J call TRBJ1-2; 8 bases line up with TRBD1. V was clipped by 2 bases and J by 3 bases; unmatched bases: 2. The CDR3 sequence is 14 residues long. Germline values: CDR1 KGHSH, CDR2 LQKENI. Here the CDR3 DNA reads TGTGCCAGCTCACCAAACAGGGGGGACTATGGCTACACCTTC. Translating gives CASSPNRGDYGYTF.

J is TRBJ2-1 and V is TRBV5-1, with 11 bases fitting TRBD2. Germline lookup yields CDR1 SGHRS and CDR2 YFSETQ. V was clipped by 1 base and J by 5 bases; unmatched bases: 2. The CDR3 loop spans 15 amino acids. The CDR3 is CASSLTSGRNNEQFF. For the CDR3, the DNA is TGCGCCAGCAGCTTGACTAGCGGGAGAAACAATGAGCAGTTCTTC.

The rearrangement joins TRBV2 to TRBJ1-5; D remains unclear. CDR1 is SNHLY, CDR2 FYNNEI, per germline. The CDR3 spans 17 residues. The ends were cut back, 1 base at V and 3 bases at J, with 16 bases in the middle. The CDR3 region is CASSEEKGRGSNQPQHF. The CDR3 coding sequence is TGTGCCAGCAGTGAAGAGAAGGGTCGGGGATCCAATCAGCCCCAGCATTTT.

This chain uses TRBV5-6 with TRBJ1-1, with a possible D match to TRBD1 (6 bases). This CDR3 contains 17 residues. Germline CDR1 and CDR2: SGHDT and YYEEEE. V gave up 5 bases and J gave up 0 bases, with 20 bases separating them. The CDR3 DNA sequence: TGTGCCAGCAGATACAGACAGGCGATTACTGTGAACACTGAAGCTTTCTTT. It is translated as CASRYRQAITVNTEAFF. The entire variable domain, with the rest obtained from reference TRBV5-6 and TRBJ1-1, is as follows: DAGVTQSPTHLIKTRGQQVTLRCSPKSGHDTVSWYQQALGQGPQFIFQYYEEEERQRGNFPDRFSGHQFPNYSSELNVNALLLGDSALYLCASRYRQAITVNTEAFFGQGTRLTVV.

The rearrangement joins TRBV25-1 to TRBJ2-2; 8 nucleotides match TRBD1. The CDR3 sequence is 18 residues long. J gave up 5 bases and V 5 bases, and 16 bases lay outside the gene matches. Germline V gene lookup returns CDR1 MGHDK and CDR2 SYGVNS. DNA of the CDR3: TGTGCCAGCAGTCCGCGGACAGGGAGAAGGAAGGGTACCGGGGAGCTGTTTTTT. Encoded protein: CASSPRTGRRKGTGELFF. Looking up the rest from reference TRBV25-1 and TRBJ2-2 gives the full variable domain: EADIYQTPRYLVIGTGKKITLECSQTMGHDKMYWYQQDPGMELHLIHYSYGVNSTEKGDLSSESTVSRIRTEHFPLTLESARPSHTSQYLCASSPRTGRRKGTGELFFGEGSRLTVL.

This chain links TRBV5-4 with TRBJ2-7; the D gene is possibly TRBD2 (6 bases). This CDR3 comprises 14 residues. Trimming removed 1 base at V and 4 bases at J, with 12 bases between. From germline, CDR1 is SGHNT and CDR2 YYREEE (reference sequence). The CDR3: CASSLFRGGYEQYF. In DNA form, the CDR3 reads TGTGCCAGCAGCTTGTTTCGCGGAGGGTACGAGCAGTACTTC. The variable domain in full, completed from reference TRBV5-4 and TRBJ2-7, reads ETGVTQSPTHLIKTRGQQVTLRCSSQSGHNTVSWYQQALGQGPQFIFQYYREEENGRGNFPPRFSGLQFPNYSSELNVNALELDDSALYLCASSLFRGGYEQYFGPGTRLTVT.

The CDR3 loop reads CASSDGQIEVYEQYF. CDR3 in DNA: TGTGCCAGCAGCGACGGACAGATCGAGGTCTACGAGCAGTACTTC. The rearrangement joins TRBV11-2 to TRBJ2-7; D perhaps matches TRBD1 (6 bases). The CDR3 runs 15 residues. Trimming removed 5 bases from V and 3 bases from J, with 17 bases in between. Germline lookup yields CDR1 SGHAT and CDR2 FQNNGV.

V is TRBV5-6 and J is TRBJ2-7; 10 nucleotides agree with TRBD1. The CDR3 consists of 12 residues. V shed 5 bases, J shed 8 bases, and the junction held 4 bases outside the gene matches. The germline V gene encodes CDR1 SGHDT and CDR2 YYEEEE. In DNA, the CDR3 is TGTGCCAGCAGGCAGACAGGGGGCAAGCAGTACTTC. Amino acid sequence: CASRQTGGKQYF.

This clone was seen more than once but under ten times. The chain has TRBV27 and TRBJ1-5; no clear D. The CDR3 extends over 13 amino acids. Trimming shortened V by 5 bases and J by 0 bases, and 5 bases separated the two germline ends. CDR1 and CDR2 from the germline V gene are MNHEY and SMNVEV (reference sequence). CDR3 residues: CASSPVSNQPQHF. The DNA of the CDR3 is TGTGCCAGCAGTCCCGTTAGCAATCAGCCCCAGCATTTT.

The J gene is TRBJ2-5, the V gene TRBV12-5, with 8 bases identical to TRBD2. V dropped 10 bases and J dropped 2; count of bases not matched to a gene: 12. The CDR3 is made up of 15 amino acids. CDR1 and CDR2 (germline): LGHNT, FRNRAP. CDR3 protein: CATRRGAWNQETQYF. CDR3 DNA: TGTGCTACCCGGCGGGGGGCGTGGAATCAAGAGACCCAGTACTTC.

V gene TRBV10-3 combines with J gene TRBJ1-1; D may be TRBD1 (6 bases). Deletions cut 6 bases from V and 3 bases from J, with 20 bases between. The CDR3 spans 16 residues. In germline, CDR1 is ENHRY, CDR2 SYGVKD. CDR3 residues: CAISPVGQFVDTEAFF. CDR3 sequence (DNA): TGTGCCATCAGCCCCGTCGGACAGTTTGTCGACACTGAAGCTTTCTTT.